In this sample, the clone carrying this T cell receptor beta chain turned up many times. The data belong to a study of early T cells in non-severe SARS-CoV-2 infection. For the study at large: Bulk RNA taken from unsorted whole blood was sequenced, leaving chains unpaired.

Between the trimmed V and J ends, which lost 6 bases and 4 bases, there was a span of 12 bases. The CDR3 runs to 12 residues. The germline gives CDR1 DFQATT, CDR2 SNEGSKA (reference sequence). MiXCR, applied by TCRdb to the 5' RACE reads, yields one record per CDR3 protein. Of fewer than 70,000 distinct CDR3 sequences in the sample, about 12% are singletons; the top ten hold approximately 2.8%. Sequencing was done on a sample of whole blood. V and J are TRBV20-1 and TRBJ1-1; a possible D gene is TRBD1 (6 bases). The TCR comes from an adult who was a healthcare worker with PCR-confirmed SARS-CoV-2 infection or an uninfected control (not recorded which). The CDR3 coding sequence is TGCAGTGCCGCACAGGGAAGCACTGAAGCTTTCTTT. It encodes CSAAQGSTEAFF.